These 31 T cell receptor beta chains share one sample of origin, sequenced in a study of long-term antiretroviral therapy in people with HIV. Run at survey level, the immunoSEQ assay was version v3.0. Clones were sequenced by immunoSEQ multiplex PCR, and TCRdb holds only the in-frame ones, with some missing. The table lists under 25,000 clones, around nine tenths of them singletons. The sample in question was unsorted PBMCs, obtained 0.5 years after starting antiretroviral therapy. These receptors were obtained from a man in his forties with HIV.

The CDR3 nucleotides read TGTGCCAGCAGACCACAGGGTTGGAACACTGAAGCTTTCTTT. This codes for CASRPQGWNTEAFF. This chain uses TRBV2 with TRBJ1-1, with a weak D call TRBD1 (6 bases). Germline V lookup: CDR1 SNHLY, CDR2 FYNNEI. This CDR3 has 14 residues. Trimming pared 6 bases from V and 1 base from J, leaving 12 bases between.

A remark on this clone: At the DNA level, this CDR3 is encoded by other sequences in the same sample as well. The chain links TRBV18 to TRBJ2-3; D unresolved. Germline-derived CDR1 and CDR2 are KGHSH and LQKENI. This CDR3 has 15 amino acids. V dropped 6 bases and J dropped 0 bases, with 13 bases sitting between them. The CDR3, as DNA: TGTGCCAGCTCGCCAGCCATAACTAGCACAGATACGCAGTATTTT. Protein product: CASSPAITSTDTQYF.

The chain links TRBV6-5 to TRBJ2-3; tentative D call: TRBD2 (7 bases). From germline, CDR1 is MNHEY and CDR2 SVGAGI. V dropped 0 bases and J dropped 6 bases, with 16 bases sitting between them. The CDR3 has 16 residues. CDR3 amino acids: CASSYSAGATPDTQYF. The DNA for the CDR3 is TGTGCCAGCAGTTACTCGGCGGGGGCCACCCCGGATACGCAGTATTTT.

The chain joins TRBV27 to TRBJ1-1, with 8 bases aligning to TRBD1. There are 13 residues in the CDR3. V lost 8 bases and J lost 4; bases outside the gene matches: 6. Germline lookup yields CDR1 MNHEY and CDR2 SMNVEV (reference sequence). CDR3: CASGDRLGTEAFF. The CDR3 DNA reads as TGTGCCAGCGGGGACAGGCTGGGCACTGAAGCTTTCTTT.

This chain connects TRBV6-1 to TRBJ2-7; D is ambiguous. This CDR3 is 12 amino acids long. Germline-derived CDR1 and CDR2 are MNHNS and SASEGT. The V end lost 5 bases, the J end lost 5 bases, and 10 bases lay between the germline ends. CDR3 DNA sequence: TGTGCCAGCAGTTGGGGATTTAACGAGCAGTACTTC. It is translated as CASSWGFNEQYF.

This clone has just a few counts. This sequence joins TRBV19 and TRBJ1-2; 9 bases are shared with TRBD1. The CDR3 consists of 14 residues. Germline-derived CDR1 and CDR2 are LNHDA and SQIVND (reference sequence). J gave up 3 bases and V 6 bases, and 5 bases lay outside the gene matches. CDR3 DNA: TGTGCCAGTAGGCCGGGACAGGGAGACTATGGCTACACCTTC. Encoded protein: CASRPGQGDYGYTF.

The chain is built from TRBV5-6 and TRBJ2-7, with unresolved D. Germline lookup yields CDR1 SGHDT and CDR2 YYEEEE. CDR3 length: 15 residues. The V gene lost 4 bases and the J gene lost 4 bases, with 18 bases spanning the gap. CDR3 sequence: CASSPMGGKIYEQYF. In nucleotides, the CDR3 is TGTGCCAGCAGCCCCATGGGTGGGAAGATTTACGAGCAGTACTTC.

V usage is TRBV5-4 and J usage is TRBJ1-4, with 8 bases identical to TRBD1. This CDR3 comprises 16 residues. With 4 bases clipped from V and 0 bases from J, the junction kept 5 bases outside the gene matches. From germline, CDR1 is SGHNT and CDR2 YYREEE (reference sequence). The CDR3 nucleotides are TGTGCCAGCAGCAAGGACAGGGAAGCAACTAATGAAAAACTGTTTTTT. Translation: CASSKDREATNEKLFF.

The chain recombines TRBV9 with TRBJ1-1; D remains unclear. V was cut by 0 bases and J by 8 bases, with 11 bases left in between. This CDR3 region has 13 residues. Germline CDR1 SGDLS, CDR2 YYNGEE. The CDR3 nucleotides read TGTGCCAGCAGCGTAGGCGGCTCGGGGGAAGCTTTCTTT. The encoded protein is CASSVGGSGEAFF.

The chain has TRBV19 and TRBJ1-5, with 7 bases that match TRBD1. Germline-derived CDR1 and CDR2 are LNHDA and SQIVND (reference sequence). Trimming cost V 5 bases and J 4 bases; bases outside gene matches: 8. The CDR3 has 15 residues. CDR3 nucleotide sequence: TGTGCCAGTAGTGAGGGGGGACAGCTAAATCAGCCCCAGCATTTT. Protein product: CASSEGGQLNQPQHF.

The V call is TRBV25-1, the J call TRBJ2-7, with D unresolved. V was pared by 2 bases and J by 4 bases, with 9 bases between. In germline, CDR1 is MGHDK, CDR2 SYGVNS. This CDR3 has 13 amino acids. CDR3 in amino acids: CASSESWGYEQYF. The DNA for the CDR3 is TGTGCCAGCAGTGAAAGCTGGGGATACGAGCAGTACTTC.

The chain recombines TRBV5-6 with TRBJ1-2, with D perhaps matching TRBD1 (5 bases). Germline CDR1 and CDR2: SGHDT and YYEEEE. The CDR3 sequence is 13 residues long. V lost 0 bases and J lost 3, with 6 bases in between. The CDR3 sequence: CASSLGGDYGYTF. The CDR3 DNA is TGTGCCAGCAGCTTGGGGGGGGACTATGGCTACACCTTC.

The V gene is TRBV7-6, the J gene TRBJ2-3; D perhaps matches TRBD2 (5 bases). CDR3 length: 16 residues. The V end lost 3 bases, the J end lost 0 bases, and 13 bases lay between the germline ends. Germline CDR1 SGHVS, CDR2 FNYEAQ. The CDR3 loop reads CASSLSGYRSTDTQYF. CDR3 in DNA: TGTGCCAGCAGCTTGTCGGGGTACCGGAGCACAGATACGCAGTATTTT.

The chain employs TRBV5-4 and TRBJ1-1; D perhaps matches TRBD1 (6 bases). CDR1 and CDR2 (germline): SGHNT, YYREEE (reference sequence). V was shortened by 5 bases and J by 0 bases, with 11 bases between the two germline ends. The CDR3 is made up of 14 amino acids. The CDR3 DNA sequence: TGTGCCAGCAGGGGACAACCCATGAACACTGAAGCTTTCTTT. Translation gives CASRGQPMNTEAFF.

The V call is TRBV5-4, the J call TRBJ1-1; TRBD1 matches at 7 bases. V gave up 5 bases and J gave up 3 bases; unmatched junction bases: 10. The germline V gene has CDR1 SGHNT and CDR2 YYREEE (reference sequence). This CDR3 comprises 15 residues. Here the CDR3 DNA reads TGTGCCAGCAGTTATCAGGGGGGACTGGACACTGAAGCTTTCTTT. Its translation: CASSYQGGLDTEAFF.

The CDR3: CASSNGQLGADTQYF. The CDR3 nucleotides are TGTGCCAGTAGTAATGGACAGCTAGGGGCAGATACGCAGTATTTT. The rearrangement uses TRBV19 and TRBJ2-3, with a possible D match to TRBD1 (6 bases). Looked up from germline, CDR1 is LNHDA and CDR2 is SQIVND (reference sequence). With 4 bases removed from V and 4 bases from J, the gap between germline ends came to 15 bases. This CDR3 spans 15 amino acids.

This rearrangement joins TRBV7-2 to TRBJ1-2, with D uncertain. There are 13 residues in the CDR3. Trimming pared 2 bases from V and 4 bases from J, leaving 8 bases between. Germline V lookup: CDR1 SGHTA, CDR2 FQGNSA. CDR3 region: CASSLKPGYGYTF. The CDR3 DNA sequence: TGTGCCAGCAGCTTAAAGCCCGGCTATGGCTACACCTTC. Based on the CDR3 plus reference TRBV7-2 and TRBJ1-2, the full variable domain is GAGVSQSPSNKVTEKGKDVELRCDPISGHTALYWYRQSLGQGLEFLIYFQGNSAPDKSGLPSDRFSAERTGGSVSTLTIQRTQQEDSAVYLCASSLKPGYGYTFGSGTRLTVV.

The rearrangement joins TRBV10-3 to TRBJ2-1; D is uncertain. The length of the CDR3 is 14 residues. CDR1 is ENHRY, CDR2 SYGVKD, per germline. With 7 bases removed from V and 6 bases from J, the gap between germline ends came to 16 bases. CDR3 sequence reads: CAITPKASANEQFF. The DNA for the CDR3 is TGTGCCATCACCCCCAAGGCTTCCGCCAATGAGCAGTTCTTC.

V is TRBV19 and J is TRBJ1-5; 9 bases fit TRBD1. The CDR3 is 15 amino acids. Trimming at V came to 3 bases and at J to 4 bases, leaving 4 bases not matched to a gene. The germline V gene encodes CDR1 LNHDA and CDR2 SQIVND (reference sequence). The CDR3 reads CASSMWGTGNQPQHF. The CDR3 region has the DNA TGTGCCAGTAGTATGTGGGGGACAGGGAATCAGCCCCAGCATTTT.

The CDR3 region has the DNA TGTGCCAGTAGTATGAGGGCCGCCGGGCAGCCCCAGCATTTT. Protein: CASSMRAAGQPQHF. V usage is TRBV19 and J usage is TRBJ1-5; no clear D gene. V was pared by 3 bases and J by 7 bases, with 13 bases between. CDR1 and CDR2 (germline): LNHDA, SQIVND (reference sequence). The CDR3 loop spans 14 amino acids.

The rearrangement uses TRBV6-5 and TRBJ1-1; D not certain. V lost 5 bases to trimming and J lost 5 bases, with 15 bases between them. The length of the CDR3 is 14 residues. Germline lookup yields CDR1 MNHEY and CDR2 SVGAGI. As DNA, the CDR3 is TGTGCCAGCAGTAATGGACCTGCAGGTACTGAAGCTTTCTTT. This encodes CASSNGPAGTEAFF.

V usage is TRBV5-8 and J usage is TRBJ2-1, with TRBD2 identical over 13 bases. Germline-derived CDR1 and CDR2 are SGHTS and YDEGEE. The ends lost 4 bases at V and 2 bases at J; junction bases unmatched: 9. The CDR3 is 18 residues long. CDR3 region: CASSLGLAGEITYNEQFF. CDR3 in DNA: TGTGCCAGCAGCCTTGGACTAGCGGGGGAGATTACCTACAATGAGCAGTTCTTC.

The J gene is TRBJ2-5, the V gene TRBV7-8; 8 bases are a match to TRBD2. The CDR3 totals 19 residues. V trimming: 7 bases; J trimming: 0 bases; junction bases outside the gene matches: 19. Germline CDR1 reads SGHVS; CDR2 reads FQNEAQ. The CDR3 spells CASIQKRLAGAYHQETQYF. For the CDR3, the DNA is TGTGCCAGCATCCAAAAGAGGCTAGCGGGTGCTTACCACCAAGAGACCCAGTACTTC.

This chain links TRBV30 with TRBJ1-1, with no clear D. Between the trimmed V and J ends, which lost 5 bases and 1 base, there was a span of 8 bases. Germline loops: CDR1 GTSNPN, CDR2 SVGIG (reference sequence). This CDR3 contains 12 residues. The CDR3 nucleotides read TGTGCCTGGGGTACGGGGAACACTGAAGCTTTCTTT. It translates to CAWGTGNTEAFF.

This clone has just one count. The chain links TRBV7-9 to TRBJ1-1; TRBD1 agrees at 7 bases. Germline values: CDR1 SEHNR, CDR2 FQNEAQ (reference sequence). The CDR3 is 13 residues long. Germline trimming cut 3 bases from V and 3 bases from J; bases unmatched to any gene: 1. The CDR3 here is CASSFDRDTEAFF. As DNA, the CDR3 is TGTGCCAGCAGCTTCGACAGGGACACTGAAGCTTTCTTT.

The J gene is TRBJ2-7, the V gene TRBV14; D perhaps matches TRBD1 (7 bases). The CDR3 covers 16 residues. The V gene's germline CDR1 is SGHDN and CDR2 FVKESK. Between the trimmed V and J ends, which lost 3 bases and 3 bases, there was a span of 18 bases. For the CDR3, the DNA is TGTGCCAGCAGCCACCCCGCGGGACAGTCGAGCTACGAGCAGTACTTC. Protein product: CASSHPAGQSSYEQYF. The whole variable domain, remainder taken from reference TRBV14 and TRBJ2-7, is EAGVTQFPSHSVIEKGQTVTLRCDPISGHDNLYWYRRVMGKEIKFLLHFVKESKQDESGMPNNRFLAERTGGTYSTLKVQPAELEDSGVYFCASSHPAGQSSYEQYFGPGTRLTVT.

The chain has TRBV29-1 and TRBJ2-1, with a possible D match to TRBD2 (6 bases). Germline CDR1 is SQVTM and CDR2 is ANQGSEA. CDR3 size: 18 residues. The germline V and J ends were trimmed by 1 base and 6 bases, with 25 bases remaining between them. The CDR3 DNA is TGCAGCGTTGAAGGGGACCCGGGGGAGATTCCTTCTCTCAATGAGCAGTTCTTC. Translated, it gives CSVEGDPGEIPSLNEQFF.

The chain combines TRBV10-2 with TRBJ2-1; the match to TRBD2 covers 8 bases. With V trimmed by 4 bases and J by 3 bases, 8 bases remained unmatched. Germline CDR1 is WSHSY and CDR2 is SAAADI. CDR3 size: 16 residues. CDR3 in amino acids: CASSGSGTRYYNEQFF. The DNA of the CDR3 is TGCGCCAGCAGTGGATCCGGGACTAGGTACTACAATGAGCAGTTCTTC.

The chain has TRBV7-9 and TRBJ2-7; 7 positions agree with TRBD1. V was pared by 1 base and J by 12 bases, with 12 bases of the junction left unmatched. Germline CDR1 SEHNR, CDR2 FQNEAQ (reference sequence). The CDR3 sequence is 14 residues long. The CDR3 bases are TGTGCCAGCAGCTTAGGGGGGCAGGGGGAGTCGATGTACTTC. Translating gives CASSLGGQGESMYF.

Only one count was recorded for this clone. The genes are TRBV2 and TRBJ2-5, with 11 bases identical to TRBD2. Germline-derived CDR1 and CDR2 are SNHLY and FYNNEI. Trimming took 4 bases from V and 0 from J; bases not matched to a gene: 10. The CDR3 has 18 residues. DNA for the CDR3: TGTGCCAGCAGTGGAGGACTAGCGGGTATGCGTTACCAAGAGACCCAGTACTTC. Encoded protein: CASSGGLAGMRYQETQYF.

The genes are TRBV9 and TRBJ2-2; the match to TRBD2 covers 9 bases. The CDR3 has 17 residues. Losses at the gene ends were 1 base for V and 6 bases for J; bases not matched to a gene: 10. From germline, CDR1 is SGDLS and CDR2 YYNGEE. The CDR3 DNA reads TGTGCCAGCAGCGTACGTGTGGCTAGCGGGGCACCCGGGGAGCTGTTTTTT. Protein: CASSVRVASGAPGELFF.